This T cell receptor beta chain emerged from a study of shared clonotypes between healthy human individuals (TCRdb year 2020). Regarding the complete study: A couple of women and three men aged 18 to 49 years were included in the cohort. Different laboratories and diverse techniques were used to prepare libraries and sequence TCR repertoires, to increase sequencing depth and limit assay-specific biases. To estimate repertoire size and how much clonotypes are shared between individuals, the study performed deep sequencing of blood TCR repertoires from about five healthy adults. Per donor, three plates each were used for CD4 naive and CD4 memory, two for CD8 naive, and one for CD8 memory. Between about 0.85 and 9.5 billion PBMCs per donor were obtained by leukapheresis. Here is what the overall study found, with its caveats: Estimated clonotype richness was generally larger for naive than for memory subsets. Because the study included a small number of donors, the genetic and exposure-history diversity represented was limited. Only blood was sampled, and tissue TCR repertoires likely differ from those in blood. Higher generation probabilities were observed for clonotypes shared by all four sorted-subset donors than for non-shared clonotypes. Pairwise subsampling led to the expectation that sequencing depth would affect the degree of clonotype sharing among donors. When a handful of donors were compared, the shared fraction of clonotypes was around 5% for naive CD4, 3.5% to 4% for naive CD8, more than 2% for memory CD4, and 0.4% for memory CD8. Rarefaction of sorted-subset datasets indicated incomplete sequencing despite the large sequencing depth.

As to this clone: Which antigen it targets is not known. Qualities for individual bases were not recorded, and no much larger clone is one base off.

Using the deep immunoSEQ assay, TCR CDR3 regions were amplified from genomic DNA by multiplex PCR. For each cell subset, the extracted genomic DNA was distributed evenly across all wells of several immunoSEQ 96-well plates, and each plate served as one replicate. For sorted subsets, each replicate PCR was loaded with 150 to 250 ng genomic DNA, equivalent to about 30,000 T cell genomes. Purified libraries were quantified with a Qubit 3.0 fluorometer, sized on a Bioanalyzer 2100, and re-quantified with the KAPA Library Quantification kit. Each immunoSEQ 96-well plate was sequenced on its own single-read 150-cycle Illumina NextSeq 550 flow cell. Per the original workflow: Because the immunoSEQ output included only junctional sequences and no quality scores, the filtering could not be the same as the filtering used for full-length reads. Sequences were annotated with PyIR, a Python wrapper for IgBLAST v1.9, and V/J genes and CDR3 were assigned using IMGT germline references. Reads were filtered out if the reads had weak V/J assignments (E-value above 1e-6), no CDR3, stop codons, out-of-frame junctions, or ambiguous translated residues. V3J clonotypes were defined as sequences sharing an identical inferred V gene, J gene, and CDR3 amino acid sequence. Percentage overlap between repertoires was calculated by dividing the number of shared unique clonotypes by the size of the smaller repertoire. Repertoire richness was assessed with RTK rarefaction, the Chao1 estimator, and Recon v2.1 estimates of unobserved clonotypes. For all TCRbeta clonotypes obtained by the gDNA method from a few donors, generation probabilities were computed with OLGA. TCRdb re-hosts the immuneACCESS table, in-frame sequences only. Its copies lack some clones; in the studies checked, an unresolved V gene accounts for under half of them, and the cause for the rest is not known. The DNA was the basis for D and trimming; V, J and clone size are from that table. This sample holds 700,000 to 950,000 clones; 95% to 97% were observed only once. The ten largest clonotypes hold roughly 0.23% of the sample.

CD8 naive samples consisted of CD45RO-negative cells that were positively selected for CCR7, yielding a CD45RA+CCR7+ population without TemRA cells. The donors were healthy, HIV-negative adults who had no recently reported acute infections or vaccinations. Every donor was a Caucasian adult residing in Nashville, Tennessee, USA. Blood was obtained by leukapheresis, after which PBMCs were separated by Ficoll-Histopaque density gradient centrifugation and cryopreserved in liquid nitrogen vapor phase. Analytical flow cytometry was used to check the purity and quantity of every magnetically sorted T cell population. Each sorted fraction had its genomic DNA isolated and then quantified by UV absorbance on a Nanodrop 2000c. This TCR was recovered from a man aged 30 to 45 in good health. Input material: naive CD8+ T cells sorted from blood. The cell subset or site tag for this specimen amounts to: CD45RA+CCR7+.

CDR3 sequence: CASWSSVNEQFF. The DNA reads TGTGCCAGCTGGTCTAGCGTAAATGAGCAGTTCTTC. The V and J genes are TRBV6-5 and TRBJ2-1; TRBD2 might be the D gene, on 6 matching bases. The CDR3 goes from the cysteine to the phenylalanine over 12 residues. Left in the record is the CDR3 DNA by itself, 36 bases read in frame from the first base. CDR1 and CDR2, looked up from the germline V gene, are MNHEY and SVGAGI. V gives up 8 bases and J gives up 7 bases, and the segment between their germline ends measures 12 bases.